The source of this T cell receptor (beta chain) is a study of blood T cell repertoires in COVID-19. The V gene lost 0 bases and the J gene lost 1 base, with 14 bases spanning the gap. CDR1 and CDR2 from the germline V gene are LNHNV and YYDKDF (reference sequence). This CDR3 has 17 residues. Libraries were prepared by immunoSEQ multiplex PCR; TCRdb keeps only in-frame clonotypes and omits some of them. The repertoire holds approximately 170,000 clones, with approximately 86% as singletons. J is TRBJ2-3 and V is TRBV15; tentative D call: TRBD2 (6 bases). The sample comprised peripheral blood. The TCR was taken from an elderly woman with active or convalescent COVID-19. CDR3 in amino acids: CATSRDPGAKRTDTQYF. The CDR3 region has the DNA TGTGCCACCAGCAGAGATCCGGGAGCCAAACGCACAGATACGCAGTATTTT.